This TCR beta chain was recorded in a study of cytomegalovirus exposure and HLA in healthy donors. Study-wide context: The 130 or so validation repertoires used the same platform as the approximately 620 first-cohort repertoires (as reported by a later analysis).

Libraries were prepared by immunoSEQ multiplex PCR; TCRdb keeps only in-frame clonotypes and omits some of them. The profile covers some 43,000 clones, with 80% to 95% appearing a single time and 5.6% taken by the ten largest. The CDR3 is 17 residues long. Trimming left V 5 bases short and J 0 bases short, with 17 bases between. Looked up from germline, CDR1 is LNHDA and CDR2 is SQIVND (reference sequence). About this clone itself: The antigen remains unidentified.

General study findings and limits: CMV antigen specificity was confirmed in vitro for three CMV-associated chains. A list of 150 to 200 TCR beta chains associated with cytomegalovirus was given.

This rearrangement joins TRBV19 to TRBJ1-5; D gene ambiguous. The sequenced sample consisted of PBMCs. The TCR comes from a man aged 18 to 30 in good health and CMV-seronegative. DNA of the CDR3: TGTGCCAGTAGTCCCCTCGGGGTTGCTGTTAGCAATCAGCCCCAGCATTTT. Translation gives CASSPLGVAVSNQPQHF.